Below are 5 T cell receptor beta chains sequenced from a single sample in a study of T cell responses to AZD1222 COVID-19 vaccine. Using immunoSEQ multiplex PCR, the repertoire was profiled, and TCRdb retains in-frame clones only, with some absent. The sample includes 150,000 to 200,000 clones, over 80% seen only once; the top ten take over 1.5%. The starting material was peripheral blood, obtained on day 0 of AZD1222 vaccination. The receptors were sampled from an adult in good health.

The chain's CDR3 is CASSSPAGRDGYTF. CDR3 nucleotide sequence: TGTGCCAGCAGTTCCCCCGCAGGGAGGGATGGCTACACCTTC. The V call is TRBV6-5, the J call TRBJ1-2; TRBD1 is a possible D gene (5 bases). Trimming left V 4 bases short and J 6 bases short, with 15 bases between. The CDR3 runs to 14 residues. The germline gives CDR1 MNHEY, CDR2 SVGAGI.

The chain employs TRBV30 and TRBJ2-7; 10 bases are a match to TRBD1. The ends lost 2 bases at V and 3 bases at J; junction bases unmatched: 4. Germline CDR1 and CDR2: GTSNPN and SVGIG (reference sequence). CDR3 length: 14 amino acids. Here the CDR3 reads CAWSKGTGDYEQYF. DNA for the CDR3: TGTGCCTGGAGTAAAGGGACAGGGGACTACGAGCAGTACTTC.

V gene TRBV6-5 combines with J gene TRBJ1-6; 10 nucleotides align to TRBD1. The CDR3 contains 14 residues. From germline, CDR1 is MNHEY and CDR2 SVGAGI. V was clipped by 6 bases and J by 15 bases; unmatched bases: 11. CDR3 sequence: CASRRTGGIEVLHF. The DNA for the CDR3 is TGTGCCAGCAGACGGACAGGGGGGATTGAAGTCCTCCACTTT.

The rearrangement uses TRBV18 and TRBJ2-2; the match to TRBD1 covers 7 bases. The CDR3 extends over 15 amino acids. Trimming removed 8 bases from V and 3 bases from J; junction bases left unmatched: 9. The V gene's germline CDR1 is KGHSH and CDR2 LQKENI. The CDR3 loop is CASAWTGGDTGELFF. The CDR3 coding sequence is TGTGCCAGCGCATGGACAGGTGGGGACACCGGGGAGCTGTTTTTT.

The V and J genes are TRBV10-3 and TRBJ1-2, with D tentatively TRBD1 (6 bases). Between the trimmed V and J ends, which lost 7 bases and 3 bases, there was a span of 12 bases. The CDR3 is 13 residues long. Germline V gene lookup returns CDR1 ENHRY and CDR2 SYGVKD. CDR3 region: CAITRDTDYGYTF. CDR3 coding DNA: TGTGCCATCACCCGGGACACGGACTATGGCTACACCTTC.